The 11 T cell receptor beta chains below come from one sample, sequenced in a study of OX40 agonist ivuxolimab in advanced cancers. Assay: immunoSEQ multiplex PCR; the TCRdb copy retains only in-frame clones and omits some. The repertoire includes 66,000 or so clones, 85% of them detected once, and 4% sits in the top ten. The sequencing here drew on CD4+ or CD8+ T cells sorted from blood, taken in a trial of the OX40 agonist ivuxolimab. Receptors originate from an adult with an advanced solid tumor such as melanoma, head and neck, liver or kidney cancer.

V and J are TRBV7-2 and TRBJ1-1, with a possible D match to TRBD1 (5 bases). CDR1 SGHTA and CDR2 FQGNSA come from the germline V gene. The CDR3 is made up of 14 amino acids. V shed 7 bases and J shed 2 bases, with 14 bases lying between them. The CDR3 bases are TGTGCCAGCACCGCAGGGAGAGGCAACACTGAAGCTTTCTTT. It translates to CASTAGRGNTEAFF.

V and J are TRBV13 and TRBJ2-3, with TRBD2 identical over 9 bases. The CDR3 is 17 amino acids. Germline CDR1 PRHDT, CDR2 FYEKMQ (reference sequence). The V segment lost 4 bases and the J segment 4 bases; nucleotides outside the gene matches: 12. Here the CDR3 reads CASSWNIGGGGADTQYF. The CDR3 DNA sequence: TGTGCCAGCAGCTGGAACATCGGCGGCGGGGGGGCAGATACGCAGTATTTT.

The V gene is TRBV27, the J gene TRBJ2-7; 8 bases are a match to TRBD1. CDR3 length: 14 amino acids. The germline V gene encodes CDR1 MNHEY and CDR2 SMNVEV (reference sequence). Trimming cost V 4 bases and J 3 bases; bases outside gene matches: 5. The CDR3, as DNA: TGTGCCAGCAGTTCGGGACAGGCCCACTACGAGCAGTACTTC. Encoded protein: CASSSGQAHYEQYF.

This clone was found a few times. This rearrangement joins TRBV5-1 to TRBJ1-1; D ambiguous. V lost 3 bases and J 1 base, leaving 7 bases between the germline ends. The CDR3 loop spans 13 amino acids. Germline CDR1 SGHRS, CDR2 YFSETQ. This CDR3 is CASSSTRNTEAFF. DNA for the CDR3: TGCGCCAGCAGCTCGACACGGAACACTGAAGCTTTCTTT.

This chain joins TRBV4-3 and TRBJ1-2; D gene unclear. The CDR3 covers 15 residues. The V end was cut by 5 bases, the J end by 4 bases, with 17 bases between. The germline gives CDR1 LGHNA, CDR2 YSLEER. CDR3 region: CASSERGDTAYGYTF. The CDR3 bases are TGCGCCAGCAGCGAAAGAGGTGACACTGCCTATGGCTACACCTTC.

V is TRBV27 and J is TRBJ2-2; possibly TRBD1 for D (7 bases). The CDR3 contains 15 residues. Germline V CDR1 and CDR2: MNHEY, SMNVEV (reference sequence). Trimming removed 5 bases at V and 3 bases at J, with 13 bases between. CDR3 residues: CASSPGDRYTGELFF. DNA for the CDR3: TGTGCCAGCAGTCCGGGGGACAGATACACCGGGGAGCTGTTTTTT.

In this sample, this clone turned up once. At the DNA level, this CDR3 is encoded by other sequences in the same sample as well. This chain links TRBV6-1 with TRBJ2-7; no definite D call. Germline CDR1 MNHNS, CDR2 SASEGT. The CDR3 consists of 13 residues. Trimming shortened V by 8 bases and J by 5 bases, and 16 bases separated the two germline ends. As DNA, the CDR3 is TGTGCCAGCTTGGATAGGGCCCCCCACGAGCAGTACTTC. Protein product: CASLDRAPHEQYF.

The CDR3, as DNA: TGCGCCAGCAGCTTGGTTCTTAACGGGCGGGAAGCTTTCTTT. Its protein is CASSLVLNGREAFF. The chain joins TRBV5-1 to TRBJ1-1; the D is unclear. Trimming took 0 bases from V and 8 from J, leaving 14 bases between them. CDR3 size: 14 residues. CDR1 is SGHRS, CDR2 YFSETQ, per germline.

In the case of this clone: At one of its ends the junction is not consistent with the germline gene, which may arise from a read error. The V gene is TRBV30, the J gene TRBJ2-7; 7 nucleotides line up with TRBD1. The CDR3 consists of 13 residues. Germline CDR1 is GTSNPN and CDR2 is SVGIG (reference sequence). This chain's CDR3 is CAWSVPPGTVSIF. The CDR3 bases are TGTGCCTGGAGTGTGCCTCCCGGGACAGTCTCAATCTTC.

The V call is TRBV7-2, the J call TRBJ1-5; D unresolved. V lost 1 base to trimming and J lost 3 bases, with 7 bases between them. The CDR3 has 14 amino acids. CDR1 is SGHTA, CDR2 FQGNSA, per germline. The CDR3, as DNA: TGTGCCAGCAGCTTAGAGCAGTACAATCAGCCCCAGCATTTT. This gives the protein CASSLEQYNQPQHF.

The gene calls are TRBV19 and TRBJ1-2; D unresolved. This CDR3 has 12 residues. The V gene lost 3 bases and the J gene lost 8 bases, with 10 bases spanning the gap. Germline V gene lookup returns CDR1 LNHDA and CDR2 SQIVND (reference sequence). The CDR3 DNA sequence: TGTGCCAGTAGTATGAAGGGTCGCGGCTACACCTTC. Translating gives CASSMKGRGYTF.